A selection of T cell receptor beta chains follows, all from one sample in a study of shared clonotypes between healthy human individuals. Assay: immunoSEQ multiplex PCR; the TCRdb copy retains only in-frame clones and omits some. Of under 600,000 clones in the sample, 75% to 80% were seen once. Sequencing used PBMCs. All receptors derive from a woman in her forties in good health. Some clones in this sample may be carry-over from other donors' samples. The CDR3 runs from the conserved cysteine through the conserved F or W. Each record gives: clone size, J gene, V gene, D gene, CDR3 protein, CDR3 DNA. The D gene is left open where the match is weak. A row's size may be missing; if present it is once, few, many or a size class.

size: .; J: TRBJ1-2; V: TRBV7-8; D: .; CDR3: CASSPRQRGYGYTF; DNA: TGTGCCAGCAGTCCCCGCCAACGGGGGTATGGCTACACCTTC
size: .; J: TRBJ2-5; V: TRBV11-2; D: .; CDR3: CASSSGYVAVSGTQYF; DNA: TGTGCCAGCAGCTCCGGTTATGTGGCGGTCTCGGGGACCCAGTACTTC
size: many; J: TRBJ1-1; V: TRBV5-1; D: TRBD1; CDR3: CASSSDRGNTEAFF; DNA: TGCGCCAGCAGCTCGGACAGGGGGAACACTGAAGCTTTCTTT
size: .; J: TRBJ2-7; V: TRBV2; D: .; CDR3: CASSEYGPSYEQYF; DNA: TGTGCCAGCAGTGAATACGGACCTTCCTACGAGCAGTACTTC
size: .; J: TRBJ2-6; V: TRBV9; D: .; CDR3: CASSVASGLGGANVLTF; DNA: TGTGCCAGCAGCGTAGCTTCGGGGTTGGGTGGGGCCAACGTCCTGACTTTC
size: .; J: TRBJ1-5; V: TRBV7-8; D: .; CDR3: CASSPSVGGAFNQPQHF; DNA: TGTGCCAGCAGCCCCTCCGTGGGGGGCGCATTCAATCAGCCCCAGCATTTT
size: many; J: TRBJ2-1; V: TRBV6-4; D: .; CDR3: CASSEDSYNEQFF; DNA: TGTGCCAGCAGTGAGGACTCCTACAATGAGCAGTTCTTC
size: .; J: TRBJ2-7; V: TRBV7-8; D: .; CDR3: CASSLAGYYEQYF; DNA: TGTGCCAGCAGCTTAGCTGGATACTACGAGCAGTACTTC
size: once; J: TRBJ2-7; V: TRBV7-2; D: .; CDR3: CASSLTSYEQYF; DNA: TGTGCCAGCAGCTTGACCTCCTACGAGCAGTACTTC
size: .; J: TRBJ2-7; V: TRBV7-9; D: TRBD1; CDR3: CASSSTTGNYEQYF; DNA: TGTGCCAGCAGCTCTACGACAGGGAACTACGAGCAGTACTTC
size: once; J: TRBJ1-3; V: TRBV7-9; D: .; CDR3: CASSLVRDRGGSGNTIYF; DNA: TGTGCCAGCAGCTTAGTTCGGGATCGAGGTGGCTCTGGAAACACCATATATTTT
size: .; J: TRBJ2-5; V: TRBV28; D: TRBD2; CDR3: CASNPPGAGIVPGAQYF; DNA: TGTGCCAGCAACCCCCCTGGAGCGGGGATCGTTCCCGGGGCCCAGTACTTC
size: .; J: TRBJ2-7; V: TRBV30; D: .; CDR3: CAWTPVVGVHEQYF; DNA: TGTGCCTGGACCCCCGTGGTTGGGGTCCACGAGCAGTACTTC
size: .; J: TRBJ2-3; V: TRBV14; D: TRBD1; CDR3: CASSQGGGLFAFTDTQYF; DNA: TGTGCCAGCAGCCAAGGAGGGGGCCTTTTCGCGTTCACAGATACGCAGTATTTT
size: once; J: TRBJ2-2; V: TRBV9; D: TRBD1; CDR3: CASSRQGARSTGELFF; DNA: TGTGCCAGCAGCAGACAGGGTGCGCGTAGCACCGGGGAGCTGTTTTTT
size: many; J: TRBJ2-5; V: TRBV12-5; D: .; CDR3: CASGTGTEQETQYF; DNA: TGTGCTAGTGGTACAGGGACCGAACAAGAGACCCAGTACTTC
size: once; J: TRBJ1-1; V: TRBV7-2; D: TRBD1; CDR3: CASSPGQAYTEAFF; DNA: TGTGCCAGCAGCCCCGGACAGGCTTACACTGAAGCTTTCTTT
size: .; J: TRBJ2-5; V: TRBV4-2; D: TRBD1; CDR3: CASSHEVTGDGETQYF; DNA: TGTGCCAGCAGTCACGAGGTGACAGGGGACGGGGAGACCCAGTACTTC
size: .; J: TRBJ1-2; V: TRBV27; D: .; CDR3: CASSLGAGSGYTF; DNA: TGTGCCAGCAGTTTAGGGGCAGGGAGTGGCTACACCTTC
size: .; J: TRBJ2-7; V: TRBV19; D: TRBD1; CDR3: CASSVDRSYEQYF; DNA: TGTGCCAGTAGTGTGGACAGGTCCTACGAGCAGTACTTC
size: .; J: TRBJ1-1; V: TRBV10-2; D: TRBD1; CDR3: CASSEGGKGMGEAFF; DNA: TGCGCCAGCAGTGAAGGGGGCAAAGGGATGGGTGAAGCTTTCTTT
size: .; J: TRBJ1-3; V: TRBV6-1; D: .; CDR3: CASSAQRGGGTGNTIYF; DNA: TGTGCCAGCAGTGCCCAACGAGGGGGAGGGACTGGAAACACCATATATTTT
size: .; J: TRBJ1-3; V: TRBV25-1; D: .; CDR3: CASSEYTGPGNTIYF; DNA: TGTGCCAGCAGTGAATATACCGGACCCGGAAACACCATATATTTT
size: many; J: TRBJ2-2; V: TRBV7-2; D: TRBD1; CDR3: CASSSRQGGTGELFF; DNA: TGTGCCAGCAGCTCGAGACAGGGGGGCACCGGGGAGCTGTTTTTT
size: .; J: TRBJ2-7; V: TRBV6-5; D: TRBD2; CDR3: CASRTTSGSSEQYF; DNA: TGTGCCAGCAGGACGACTAGCGGGAGCTCCGAGCAGTACTTC
size: .; J: TRBJ2-7; V: TRBV7-6; D: TRBD2; CDR3: CASSLGTSWSYEQYF; DNA: TGTGCCAGCAGCTTAGGGACTAGCTGGTCCTACGAGCAGTACTTC
size: many; J: TRBJ2-1; V: TRBV29-1; D: .; CDR3: CSVDSGPYNEQFF; DNA: TGCAGCGTCGACAGCGGACCATACAATGAGCAGTTCTTC
size: .; J: TRBJ2-3; V: TRBV5-4; D: .; CDR3: CASSLGQGPPDTQYF; DNA: TGTGCCAGCAGCTTGGGGCAGGGACCTCCAGATACGCAGTATTTT
size: .; J: TRBJ1-2; V: TRBV6-5; D: .; CDR3: CASSYSRGVYGYTF; DNA: TGTGCCAGCAGTTACTCGAGAGGGGTCTATGGCTACACCTTC
size: once; J: TRBJ1-4; V: TRBV5-1; D: .; CDR3: CASSLVGEGLEKLFF; DNA: TGCGCCAGCAGCTTGGTTGGGGAGGGCTTGGAAAAACTGTTTTTT
size: few; J: TRBJ2-1; V: TRBV25-1; D: .; CDR3: CASSETRGSEQFF; DNA: TGTGCCAGCAGTGAAACCCGGGGGAGTGAGCAGTTCTTC
size: .; J: TRBJ2-2; V: TRBV5-5; D: .; CDR3: CASSLLLGSATGELFF; DNA: TGTGCCAGCAGCTTGCTTCTCGGGAGTGCCACCGGGGAGCTGTTTTTT
size: .; J: TRBJ1-1; V: TRBV6-1; D: TRBD1; CDR3: CASSEGTGTGLSFF; DNA: TGTGCCAGCAGTGAAGGAACCGGGACAGGGCTTTCTTTCTTT
size: few; J: TRBJ2-2; V: TRBV29-1; D: .; CDR3: CSVPENTGELFF; DNA: TGCAGCGTGCCGGAGAACACCGGGGAGCTGTTTTTT
size: once; J: TRBJ2-3; V: TRBV28; D: .; CDR3: CASNERDSQYF; DNA: TGTGCCAGCAACGAACGGGACTCGCAGTATTTT
size: .; J: TRBJ2-7; V: TRBV7-9; D: .; CDR3: CASSLTGLPEQYF; DNA: TGTGCCAGCAGCTTAACAGGGCTACCCGAGCAGTACTTC
size: .; J: TRBJ2-1; V: TRBV30; D: TRBD2; CDR3: CAWSVQLAGYNEQFF; DNA: TGTGCCTGGAGTGTTCAGTTAGCGGGTTACAATGAGCAGTTCTTC
size: .; J: TRBJ2-1; V: TRBV7-3; D: TRBD2; CDR3: CASSLNPEREVDNEQFF; DNA: TGTGCCAGCAGCTTAAATCCCGAGCGGGAGGTCGATAATGAGCAGTTCTTC
size: few; J: TRBJ2-5; V: TRBV23-1; D: .; CDR3: CASSQSGGRVGFQETQYF; DNA: TGCGCCAGCAGTCAATCCGGCGGCAGGGTAGGTTTCCAAGAGACCCAGTACTTC
size: .; J: TRBJ1-2; V: TRBV5-4; D: .; CDR3: CASSLGTLGAGYTF; DNA: TGTGCCAGCAGCTTGGGGACACTGGGTGCGGGCTACACCTTC
size: .; J: TRBJ2-7; V: TRBV30; D: .; CDR3: CAWTFDHSSYEQYF; DNA: TGTGCCTGGACCTTTGACCACAGCTCCTACGAGCAGTACTTC
size: .; J: TRBJ2-2; V: TRBV5-5; D: TRBD1; CDR3: CASSTPTGTGNTGELFF; DNA: TGTGCCAGCAGCACCCCTACCGGGACAGGGAACACCGGGGAGCTGTTTTTT
size: .; J: TRBJ2-2; V: TRBV11-2; D: .; CDR3: CASSSLGTGTGELFF; DNA: TGTGCCAGCAGCTCCCTAGGGACTGGAACCGGGGAGCTGTTTTTT
size: .; J: TRBJ2-2; V: TRBV7-2; D: TRBD2; CDR3: CASSGGTMSTGELFF; DNA: TGTGCCAGCAGCGGCGGGACTATGAGCACCGGGGAGCTGTTTTTT
size: .; J: TRBJ2-1; V: TRBV7-3; D: TRBD2; CDR3: CASSPGRERNEQFF; DNA: TGTGCCAGCAGCCCAGGGCGGGAGCGGAATGAGCAGTTCTTC
size: .; J: TRBJ2-1; V: TRBV11-3; D: TRBD1; CDR3: CASSLVPGTGIDEQFF; DNA: TGTGCCAGCAGCTTAGTACCCGGGACAGGGATCGATGAGCAGTTCTTC
size: .; J: TRBJ2-3; V: TRBV15; D: .; CDR3: CATSRDSPGGAVADTQYF; DNA: TGTGCCACCAGCAGAGATTCTCCCGGGGGTGCAGTAGCAGATACGCAGTATTTT
size: .; J: TRBJ1-4; V: TRBV28; D: TRBD1; CDR3: CASSPRQGPPSEKLFF; DNA: TGTGCCAGCAGTCCTAGACAGGGGCCCCCTTCAGAAAAACTGTTTTTT